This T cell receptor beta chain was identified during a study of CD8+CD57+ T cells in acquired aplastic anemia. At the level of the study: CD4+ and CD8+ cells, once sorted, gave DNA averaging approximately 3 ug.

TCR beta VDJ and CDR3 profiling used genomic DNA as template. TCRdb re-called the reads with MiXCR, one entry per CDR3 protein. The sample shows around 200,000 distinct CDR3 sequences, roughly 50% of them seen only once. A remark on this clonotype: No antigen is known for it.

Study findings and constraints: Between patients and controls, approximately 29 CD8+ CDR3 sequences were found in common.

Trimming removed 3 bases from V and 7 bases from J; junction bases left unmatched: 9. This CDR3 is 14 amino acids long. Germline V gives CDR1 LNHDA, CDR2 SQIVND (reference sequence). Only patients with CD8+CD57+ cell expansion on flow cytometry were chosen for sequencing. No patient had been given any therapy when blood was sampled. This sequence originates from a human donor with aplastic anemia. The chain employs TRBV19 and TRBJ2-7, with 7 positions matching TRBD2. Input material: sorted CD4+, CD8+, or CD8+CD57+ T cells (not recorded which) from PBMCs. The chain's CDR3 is CASSMGHGGEEQYF. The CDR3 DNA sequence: TGTGCCAGTAGTATGGGTCATGGGGGGGAAGAGCAGTACTTC.